This paragraph reports one T cell receptor beta chain. Its antigen remains unknown. Germline CDR1 SGHNT, CDR2 YENEEA. The V end was cut by 8 bases, the J end by 1 base, with 11 bases between. This CDR3 comprises 14 residues. This sample is part of a study of T cells in localized non-small cell lung cancer. Notes on the study in general: Density of T cells in blood, when higher, went with longer overall survival. For the top 100 tumor clones, a median about 60 also appeared in adjacent lung. Uninvolved adjacent lung showed the highest T cell clonality, exceeding tumor.

The protocol was immunoSEQ multiplex PCR, while the TCRdb copy is restricted to in-frame clones and leaves out a portion. The sample records around 10,000 clones, roughly 29% being singletons. The starting material was lung tumor tissue, obtained before any cancer treatment. The source is a man aged 40 to 70 with stage I lung adenocarcinoma. This sequence joins TRBV11-3 and TRBJ2-2; D not resolved. The CDR3 DNA reads TGTGCCAGCGGGCCGGCCCTGAACACCGGGGAGCTGTTTTTT. Amino acids: CASGPALNTGELFF.